The 7 T cell receptor beta chains listed next were all sequenced from one sample in a study of T-cell memory formation after mild COVID-19. One entry per CDR3 protein, called by TCRdb with MiXCR from the 5' RACE reads. The data show hundreds of thousands of distinct CDR3 sequences, 16% seen once. Sequencing input: PBMCs or a T cell subset sorted from them (not recorded which). The receptors were gathered from a man between 18 and 35 years old who had mild COVID-19 (a few samples of this study predate the infection). Cell type and time point are not known.

This clonotype came up a few times. The chain is built from TRBV6-2 or TRBV6-3 and TRBJ2-2, with D possibly TRBD2 on 5 matching bases. CDR1 MNHEY and CDR2 SVGEGT come from the germline V gene. V gave up 6 bases and J gave up 6 bases, with 17 bases separating them. CDR3 length equals 15 residues. The CDR3 nucleotides read TGTGCCAGCAGGCACCCTGTTGAGAGGGCCGGGGAGCTGTTTTTT. Translating gives CASRHPVERAGELFF.

This clonotype was seen ten or more times. The rearrangement links TRBV7-9 to TRBJ2-1; no clear D. This CDR3 has 9 residues. Per germline, CDR1 SEHNR and CDR2 FQNEAQ (reference sequence). V lost 11 bases, J lost 5 bases, and 4 bases lay in between. CDR3 loop: CASDNEQFF. For the CDR3, the DNA is TGTGCCTCGGACAATGAGCAGTTCTTC.

V gene TRBV18 combines with J gene TRBJ2-5, with unresolved D. This CDR3 contains 14 residues. CDR1 and CDR2 from the germline V gene are KGHSH and LQKENI. The germline V and J ends were trimmed by 6 bases and 1 base, with 12 bases remaining between them. CDR3 loop: CASSIVRVQETQYF. CDR3 in DNA: TGTGCCAGCTCCATCGTCCGGGTCCAAGAGACCCAGTACTTC.

The rearrangement uses TRBV4-1 and TRBJ2-1; 11 bases are shared with TRBD2. Trimming took 0 bases from V and 8 from J; bases not matched to a gene: 12. This CDR3 has 18 amino acids. The germline V gene encodes CDR1 MGHRA and CDR2 YSYEKL. The CDR3 nucleotides are TGCGCCAGCAGCCAAGATCCGGTCGCTAGCGGGGGGTTCTATGAGCAGTTCTTC. Its translation is CASSQDPVASGGFYEQFF.

This chain's CDR3 is CASSFPSQETQYF. CDR3 coding DNA: TGTGCCAGCAGCTTCCCTAGCCAAGAGACCCAGTACTTC. The rearrangement joins TRBV7-2 to TRBJ2-5; no firm D call. The germline CDR1 and CDR2 sequences are SGHTA and FQGNSA. The CDR3 runs to 13 residues. Trimming left V 3 bases short and J 1 base short, with 6 bases between.

This clonotype was recorded at least ten times. The CDR3 loop is CASSQGPTGGWQPQHF. The CDR3 DNA is TGCGCCAGCAGCCAAGGCCCCACAGGGGGCTGGCAGCCCCAGCATTTT. The chain combines TRBV4-1 with TRBJ1-5; 9 bases are a match to TRBD1. Trimming took 1 base from V and 7 from J; bases not matched to a gene: 8. The V gene's germline CDR1 is MGHRA and CDR2 YSYEKL. The CDR3 is 16 residues long.

The chain employs TRBV6-2 or TRBV6-3 and TRBJ2-3; D is unresolved. Germline lookup yields CDR1 MNHEY and CDR2 SVGEGT. V lost 6 bases and J lost 2, with 6 bases in between. The CDR3 has 12 amino acids. The CDR3 DNA sequence: TGTGCCAGCAGACCGACCACAGATACGCAGTATTTT. This gives the protein CASRPTTDTQYF.